The 31 T cell receptor beta chains given below trace back to one sample, sequenced in a study of CXCR3-negative and CXCR3-positive naive CD8 T cells. Overall study results and limits: CXCR3-expressing naive cells carried TRB CDR3s more hydrophobic than those of CXCR3-negative naive cells.

All TRB cDNA libraries came from 5' RACE performed with UMI labels. TCRdb reprocessed the 5' RACE reads, with one entry per CDR3 protein and no DNA. The repertoire shows about 120,000 distinct CDR3 sequences; the top ten hold approximately 0.36%. Antigen specificity for these receptors is unknown. Material for sequencing was naive CXCR3+ CD8+ T cells from blood. Noted subset: CD45RO-CCR7+CD27+CD95- naive CD8+ T cells expressing CXCR3 (TNR3+). The receptors come from a human donor in good health. Some clones in this sample may be carry-over from other donors' samples.

The CDR3 sequence is CASEGGQYQETQYF. The J gene is TRBJ2-5, the V gene TRBV28; the TRBD1 assignment by TCRdb is unverifiable without DNA. The CDR3 has 14 residues. Germline V gene sequence: CDR1 MDHEN, CDR2 SYDVKM.

The chain combines TRBV7-9 with TRBJ1-2; the D call of TRBD1 rests on TCRdb alone, since no DNA is present to check it. The germline gives CDR1 SEHNR, CDR2 FQNEAQ (reference sequence). This CDR3 has 14 residues. Here the CDR3 reads CASSGSRGNYGYTF. The whole variable domain, filled in from reference TRBV7-9 and TRBJ1-2, reads DTGVSQNPRHKITKRGQNVTFRCDPISEHNRLYWYRQTLGQGPEFLTYFQNEAQLEKSRLLSDRFSAERPKGSFSTLEIQRTEQGDSAMYLCASSGSRGNYGYTFGSGTRLTVV.

This rearrangement joins TRBV29-1 to TRBJ2-1; TCRdb indicates TRBD2, and absent DNA this call remains unverified. Per germline, CDR1 SQVTM and CDR2 ANQGSEA. The CDR3 spans 14 residues. The CDR3 is CSVVRPSGSYEQFF.

V gene TRBV4-1 combines with J gene TRBJ2-1. In germline, CDR1 is MGHRA, CDR2 YSYEKL. The CDR3 is 12 residues long. This chain's CDR3 is CASSQDFVGQFF.

The rearrangement uses TRBV28 and TRBJ2-1. This CDR3 contains 15 residues. Germline loops: CDR1 MDHEN, CDR2 SYDVKM. CDR3 residues: CASSLLPSANNEQFF.

This chain joins TRBV28 and TRBJ2-7; no DNA is available, so the TRBD1 call from TCRdb remains unchecked. In germline, CDR1 is MDHEN, CDR2 SYDVKM. This CDR3 is built from 15 residues. The CDR3 spells CASSFPTLTGYEQYF.

The chain carries TRBV12-3 or TRBV12-4 and TRBJ2-1; TCRdb's D gene call, TRBD1, goes unchecked for lack of DNA. There are 12 residues in the CDR3. CDR3 protein: CASRPQGNEQFF.

V and J are TRBV29-1 and TRBJ2-7; checking the TCRdb D call of TRBD1 is not possible without DNA. CDR3 length: 15 residues. Germline CDR1 is SQVTM and CDR2 is ANQGSEA. CDR3 sequence reads: CSVLLGGTGIYEQYF.

The V call is TRBV3-1, the J call TRBJ2-7. Germline CDR1 reads LGHDT; CDR2 reads YNNKEL (reference sequence). CDR3 length: 16 residues. The CDR3 protein is CASSQDSRISSYEQYF.

V is TRBV7-8 and J is TRBJ2-7; lacking DNA, the TRBD1 call made by TCRdb goes unchecked. The CDR3 consists of 14 residues. The V gene's germline CDR1 is SGHVS and CDR2 FQNEAQ. The CDR3 sequence: CASSSGVRSYEQYF. Variable domain in full (rest from reference TRBV7-8 and TRBJ2-7): GAGVSQSPRYKVAKRGQDVALRCDPISGHVSLFWYQQALGQGPEFLTYFQNEAQLDKSGLPSDRFFAERPEGSVSTLKIQRTQQEDSAVYLCASSSGVRSYEQYFGPGTRLTVT.

The gene calls are TRBV20-1 and TRBJ2-2; TCRdb's assignment of TRBD1 cannot be checked, as there is no DNA. CDR3 length equals 15 residues. Germline V gene data show CDR1 as DFQATT and CDR2 as SNEGSKA (reference sequence). The CDR3 is CSARPLEDSTGELFF.

The CDR3 loop reads CASSQMTSGMGETQYF. V gene TRBV11-2 combines with J gene TRBJ2-5; TCRdb picks TRBD2, but there is no DNA to check that call. The CDR3 contains 16 residues. Germline V gene data show CDR1 as SGHAT and CDR2 as FQNNGV.

The genes are TRBV21-1 and TRBJ2-7; lacking DNA, the TRBD1 call made by TCRdb goes unchecked. TRBV21-1 is given as a pseudogene. The CDR3 extends over 15 amino acids. CDR3: CASSPRPLRSYEQYF.

The rearrangement links TRBV4-1 to TRBJ2-1; TCRdb names TRBD2, which stays unverified in the absence of DNA. The CDR3 consists of 15 residues. Germline values: CDR1 MGHRA, CDR2 YSYEKL. The CDR3 region is CASSPLTSGYNEQFF.

The gene calls are TRBV5-1 and TRBJ2-2; TCRdb reports TRBD1, a call that lacks DNA to check it against. This CDR3 comprises 12 residues. Germline CDR1 and CDR2: SGHRS and YFSETQ. CDR3 residues: CASRTGPGELFF.

The chain recombines TRBV27 with TRBJ2-7; TCRdb names TRBD2, which stays unverified in the absence of DNA. Germline CDR1 and CDR2: MNHEY and SMNVEV (reference sequence). The CDR3 covers 13 residues. The CDR3 spells CASGSGLNYEQYF.

The chain has TRBV4-1 and TRBJ2-1; without DNA, the TCRdb call of TRBD1 cannot be checked. The CDR3 runs 18 residues. CDR1 and CDR2 (germline): MGHRA, YSYEKL. CDR3 amino acids: CASSQNTGGGSAYNEQFF.

The V call is TRBV6-1, the J call TRBJ1-2. The CDR3 length is 11 residues. Looked up from germline, CDR1 is MNHNS and CDR2 is SASEGT. The chain's CDR3 is CASSARYGYTF.

The rearrangement links TRBV28 to TRBJ2-5; TCRdb gives TRBD2 as the D gene, but with no DNA this cannot be confirmed. The CDR3 is made up of 14 amino acids. Germline V lookup: CDR1 MDHEN, CDR2 SYDVKM. The CDR3 sequence: CASSPLAGAETQYF.

The chain employs TRBV4-2 and TRBJ2-1. Germline V gives CDR1 LGHNA, CDR2 YNFKEQ. The CDR3 extends over 14 amino acids. The CDR3 region is CASSQESSNNEQFF.

V gene TRBV11-1 combines with J gene TRBJ2-7; with no DNA, the TCRdb D assignment of TRBD1 cannot be verified. The germline CDR1 and CDR2 sequences are SGHAT and FQDESV (reference sequence). There are 17 residues in the CDR3. The CDR3 spells CASSLAGFGTGGYEQYF. Combining the CDR3 with reference TRBV11-1 and TRBJ2-7 gives the whole variable domain EAEVAQSPRYKITEKSQAVAFWCDPISGHATLYWYRQILGQGPELLVQFQDESVVDDSQLPKDRFSAERLKGVDSTLKIQPAELGDSAMYLCASSLAGFGTGGYEQYFGPGTRLTVT.

The chain carries TRBV14 and TRBJ1-2; the TCRdb D gene call, TRBD1, has no DNA to confirm it. In germline, CDR1 is SGHDN, CDR2 FVKESK. The CDR3 length is 15 residues. CDR3 sequence: CASSLTGTGPYGYTF.

V and J are TRBV20-1 and TRBJ1-1; absent DNA, TCRdb's TRBD1 call cannot be checked. This CDR3 region has 12 residues. Germline CDR1 and CDR2: DFQATT and SNEGSKA (reference sequence). CDR3: CSSGQMNTEAFF.

J is TRBJ2-7 and V is TRBV20-1; the TCRdb D gene call, TRBD1, has no DNA to confirm it. This CDR3 is built from 16 residues. CDR1 is DFQATT and CDR2 is SNEGSKA in the germline V gene (reference sequence). CDR3: CSARGWEPYYTYEQYF.

This chain links TRBV28 with TRBJ2-2. The CDR3 contains 17 residues. The germline V gene encodes CDR1 MDHEN and CDR2 SYDVKM. CDR3 in amino acids: CASSLFPTVVNTGELFF.

J is TRBJ2-5 and V is TRBV5-1; lacking DNA, the TRBD1 call made by TCRdb goes unchecked. Germline V gives CDR1 SGHRS, CDR2 YFSETQ. The CDR3 length is 16 residues. CDR3 region: CASSVAPGQGQETQYF.

The rearrangement uses TRBV5-6 and TRBJ2-1. This CDR3 is 15 amino acids long. In germline, CDR1 is SGHDT, CDR2 YYEEEE. CDR3 in amino acids: CASSSGTASYNEQFF.

The chain carries TRBV5-8 and TRBJ2-7. This CDR3 has 12 amino acids. Per germline, CDR1 SGHTS and CDR2 YDEGEE. CDR3 residues: CASSLTKSEQYF.

This chain connects TRBV9 to TRBJ1-3. Germline V gene data show CDR1 as SGDLS and CDR2 as YYNGEE. This CDR3 is 18 amino acids long. CDR3 protein: CASSVDWTAYPSGNTIYF.

This rearrangement joins TRBV5-1 to TRBJ2-1; lacking DNA, the TRBD1 call made by TCRdb goes unchecked. Germline CDR1 and CDR2: SGHRS and YFSETQ. The CDR3 contains 13 residues. The CDR3 region is CASSLIRGREQFF.

This rearrangement joins TRBV7-8 to TRBJ2-3; the TCRdb call, TRBD2, lacks DNA for checking. The CDR3 loop spans 19 amino acids. Germline loops: CDR1 SGHVS, CDR2 FQNEAQ. CDR3 residues: CASSLEEPSGGLYTDTQYF. The variable domain in full, with the rest retrieved from reference TRBV7-8 and TRBJ2-3, is GAGVSQSPRYKVAKRGQDVALRCDPISGHVSLFWYQQALGQGPEFLTYFQNEAQLDKSGLPSDRFFAERPEGSVSTLKIQRTQQEDSAVYLCASSLEEPSGGLYTDTQYFGPGTRLTVL.